Shown below are 20 T cell receptor beta chains from a single sample sequenced in a study of blood T cell repertoires in COVID-19. Method: immunoSEQ multiplex PCR; TCRdb's copy keeps in-frame clones and lacks some. Among about 61,000 clones listed, about 88% were seen once. The sample comprised peripheral blood. The receptors here all came from an elderly man in a cohort sampled during active COVID-19.

This chain uses TRBV2 with TRBJ2-7; TRBD1 matches at 9 bases. Losses at the gene ends were 3 bases for V and 6 bases for J; bases not matched to a gene: 9. CDR1 SNHLY and CDR2 FYNNEI come from the germline V gene. The CDR3 runs to 15 residues. CDR3 residues: CASSDGSGQGLEQYF. The CDR3 DNA sequence: TGTGCCAGCAGTGATGGGTCGGGACAGGGACTCGAGCAGTACTTC.

The CDR3 DNA sequence: TGTGCCAGCAGCTTGGCCAGGGCAGGACTGAACACTGAAGCTTTCTTT. This translates into CASSLARAGLNTEAFF. The chain combines TRBV5-4 with TRBJ1-1; a possible D gene is TRBD1 (5 bases). The CDR3 contains 16 residues. V was cut by 0 bases and J by 0 bases, with 12 bases left in between. The germline V gene encodes CDR1 SGHNT and CDR2 YYREEE (reference sequence). The full variable domain, in which reference TRBV5-4 and TRBJ1-1 provide the parts outside the CDR3, is ETGVTQSPTHLIKTRGQQVTLRCSSQSGHNTVSWYQQALGQGPQFIFQYYREEENGRGNFPPRFSGLQFPNYSSELNVNALELDDSALYLCASSLARAGLNTEAFFGQGTRLTVV.

This clone has a handful of counts. V gene TRBV6-5 combines with J gene TRBJ2-6; D not certain. The CDR3 has 14 residues. CDR1 and CDR2 from the germline V gene are MNHEY and SVGAGI. Between the trimmed V and J ends, which lost 7 bases and 0 bases, there was a span of 7 bases. CDR3 bases: TGTGCCAGCAACACAAACTCTGGGGCCAACGTCCTGACTTTC. Encoded protein: CASNTNSGANVLTF.

This chain connects TRBV5-4 to TRBJ2-5, with 10 bases that match TRBD2. The CDR3 runs to 14 residues. Germline V gene data show CDR1 as SGHNT and CDR2 as YYREEE (reference sequence). J was trimmed by 5 bases and V by 2 bases; bases with no gene match: 3. DNA for the CDR3: TGTGCCAGCAGCTTAGCGGGGGGGTGGGAGACCCAGTACTTC. Translation gives CASSLAGGWETQYF.

The chain links TRBV6-5 to TRBJ2-7; D may be TRBD1 (6 bases). V dropped 8 bases and J dropped 2 bases, with 19 bases sitting between them. The germline gives CDR1 MNHEY, CDR2 SVGAGI. The CDR3 runs to 15 residues. CDR3 residues: CASEKGGGATYEQYF. Written as DNA, the CDR3 is TGTGCCAGCGAAAAAGGGGGTGGCGCAACCTACGAGCAGTACTTC.

The chain combines TRBV5-1 with TRBJ2-3, with TRBD2 identical over 10 bases. Trimming cost V 0 bases and J 0 bases; bases outside gene matches: 7. Germline V gene sequence: CDR1 SGHRS, CDR2 YFSETQ. The CDR3 is 18 residues long. The CDR3 loop is CASSLVASGGSSTDTQYF. The CDR3 region has the DNA TGCGCCAGCAGCTTGGTGGCTAGCGGGGGATCTAGCACAGATACGCAGTATTTT.

The rearrangement joins TRBV3-1 (or the pseudogene TRBV3-2) to TRBJ2-3, with D perhaps matching TRBD2 (5 bases). Germline assignment: CDR1 LGHDT and CDR2 YNNKEL (reference sequence). CDR3 size: 16 residues. The V gene lost 6 bases and the J gene lost 2 bases, with 18 bases spanning the gap. CDR3 sequence: CASSHRQTIFTDTQYF. For the CDR3, the DNA is TGTGCCAGCAGTCACCGGCAGACTATATTCACAGATACGCAGTATTTT.

J is TRBJ1-1 and V is TRBV7-8, with 12 bases fitting TRBD1. The CDR3 sequence is 17 residues long. Germline trimming cut 5 bases from V and 3 bases from J; bases unmatched to any gene: 10. Germline V CDR1 and CDR2: SGHVS, FQNEAQ. This CDR3 is CASSPLGQGAIHTEAFF. In DNA form, the CDR3 reads TGTGCCAGCAGCCCGCTGGGACAGGGGGCGATACACACTGAAGCTTTCTTT.

CDR3 sequence reads: CASSSGTSTDTQYF. The DNA for the CDR3 is TGTGCCAGCAGCTCCGGGACTAGCACAGATACGCAGTATTTT. V gene TRBV11-2 combines with J gene TRBJ2-3, with D maybe TRBD2 (6 bases). There are 14 residues in the CDR3. Trimming took 4 bases from V and 0 from J, leaving 8 bases between them. Germline V gene sequence: CDR1 SGHAT, CDR2 FQNNGV.

This clone was counted once. The rearrangement uses TRBV9 and TRBJ2-7; 9 positions agree with TRBD2. Germline CDR1 is SGDLS and CDR2 is YYNGEE. The V and J ends lost 3 bases and 0 bases, in that order; junction bases with no gene match: 4. The CDR3 is 15 amino acids. In DNA, the CDR3 is TGTGCCAGCAGCGCCAGTAGCGGGGGCTCCTACGAGCAGTACTTC. It specifies CASSASSGGSYEQYF. Drawing the rest from reference TRBV9 and TRBJ2-7, the complete variable domain is DSGVTQTPKHLITATGQRVTLRCSPRSGDLSVYWYQQSLDQGLQFLIQYYNGEERAKGNILERFSAQQFPDLHSELNLSSLELGDSALYFCASSASSGGSYEQYFGPGTRLTVT.

This chain joins TRBV24-1 and TRBJ2-3; D uncertain. There are 17 residues in the CDR3. The V gene's germline CDR1 is KGHDR and CDR2 SFDVKD. Trimming removed 0 bases from V and 1 base from J, with 13 bases in between. CDR3 in amino acids: CATSDLKGARGTDTQYF. In DNA, the CDR3 is TGTGCCACCAGTGATTTGAAAGGAGCGCGTGGCACAGATACGCAGTATTTT.

The rearrangement links TRBV7-8 to TRBJ1-3; 7 nucleotides align to TRBD1. Per germline, CDR1 SGHVS and CDR2 FQNEAQ. The CDR3 runs 15 residues. V lost 1 base, J lost 4 bases, and 4 bases stayed unmatched. The CDR3 DNA follows: TGTGCCAGCAGCTTAGTGGAGGGGGCAGGAAACACCATATATTTT. Encoded protein: CASSLVEGAGNTIYF.

The chain joins TRBV5-1 to TRBJ1-2, with unresolved D. The length of the CDR3 is 13 residues. Germline CDR1 and CDR2: SGHRS and YFSETQ. Trimming removed 4 bases at V and 8 bases at J, with 15 bases between. Here the CDR3 reads CASSNGLREGYTF. The CDR3 nucleotides read TGCGCCAGCAGCAACGGGCTGCGGGAGGGCTACACCTTC.

The V and J genes are TRBV5-5 and TRBJ2-3, with D possibly TRBD1 on 6 matching bases. CDR3 length equals 13 residues. The germline V gene has CDR1 SGHKS and CDR2 YYEKEE (reference sequence). V was pared by 3 bases and J by 8 bases, with 13 bases between. CDR3 amino acids: CASSSGEFTTQYF. The DNA of the CDR3 is TGTGCCAGCAGCTCAGGGGAGTTTACTACGCAGTATTTT.

The chain employs TRBV18 and TRBJ2-7, with D hard to call. Trimming pared 0 bases from V and 1 base from J, leaving 7 bases between. CDR3 size: 14 residues. Germline CDR1 KGHSH, CDR2 LQKENI. CDR3: CASSPPSVSYEQYF. Here the CDR3 DNA reads TGTGCCAGCTCACCACCTTCAGTTTCCTACGAGCAGTACTTC.

In DNA form, the CDR3 reads TGTGCCAGCAGCTTAGTACGGACAGACAACACAGATACGCAGTATTTT. Translating gives CASSLVRTDNTDTQYF. V usage is TRBV11-2 and J usage is TRBJ2-3; possible D gene TRBD1, 6 bases. Trimming shortened V by 1 base and J by 2 bases, and 13 bases separated the two germline ends. The CDR3 runs to 16 residues. The V gene's germline CDR1 is SGHAT and CDR2 FQNNGV.

V usage is TRBV30 and J usage is TRBJ1-5; 9 nucleotides line up with TRBD1. The CDR3 sequence is 15 residues long. V lost 3 bases to trimming and J lost 5 bases; unmatched junction nucleotides: 8. Germline V gene sequence: CDR1 GTSNPN, CDR2 SVGIG (reference sequence). The CDR3 reads CAWSSGTGIHQPQHF. In DNA, the CDR3 is TGTGCCTGGAGCTCCGGGACAGGGATCCATCAGCCCCAGCATTTT.

The rearrangement links TRBV5-4 to TRBJ2-7; D might be TRBD2 (5 bases). Germline V lookup: CDR1 SGHNT, CDR2 YYREEE (reference sequence). CDR3 length equals 13 residues. Trimming took off 5 bases at V and 0 bases at J, with 9 bases between the two ends. The CDR3 loop is CASSTGNSYEQYF. DNA for the CDR3: TGTGCCAGCAGTACCGGGAACTCCTACGAGCAGTACTTC.

The CDR3 bases are TGTGCCAGCAGTAGAAAATTGGCGGCTTCCTACAATGAGCAGTTCTTC. Translation: CASSRKLAASYNEQFF. The V call is TRBV27, the J call TRBJ2-1; D unclear. This CDR3 is built from 16 residues. CDR1 and CDR2 from the germline V gene are MNHEY and SMNVEV (reference sequence). With 5 bases removed from V and 1 base from J, the gap between germline ends came to 15 bases.

This chain uses TRBV3-1 (or the pseudogene TRBV3-2) with TRBJ1-1, with 9 bases fitting TRBD1. The germline V gene has CDR1 LGHDT and CDR2 YNNKEL (reference sequence). The V and J ends lost 4 bases and 8 bases, in that order; junction bases with no gene match: 8. This CDR3 has 14 residues. CDR3 protein: CASSRGQGRREAFF. CDR3 coding DNA: TGTGCCAGCAGCCGAGGACAGGGGAGGAGGGAAGCTTTCTTT.